Shown below are 10 T cell receptor beta chains from a single sample sequenced in a study of T cell responses to AZD1222 COVID-19 vaccine. Clones were sequenced by immunoSEQ multiplex PCR, and TCRdb holds only the in-frame ones, with some missing. The sample includes about 130,000 clones, nearly 95% of them seen just once. The sequencing used peripheral blood, collected on day 0 of AZD1222 vaccination. Receptor source: an adult in good health.

The J gene is TRBJ2-1, the V gene TRBV9; D unresolved. Looked up from germline, CDR1 is SGDLS and CDR2 is YYNGEE. The V end lost 0 bases, the J end lost 7 bases, and 8 bases lay between the germline ends. The CDR3 extends over 13 amino acids. The CDR3 protein is CASSVAWDNEQFF. CDR3 nucleotides: TGTGCCAGCAGCGTAGCGTGGGATAATGAGCAGTTCTTC.

This clone was detected only once. The chain is built from TRBV3-1 (or the pseudogene TRBV3-2) and TRBJ1-5; 7 nucleotides match TRBD1. There are 14 residues in the CDR3. CDR1 and CDR2 from the germline V gene are LGHDT and YNNKEL (reference sequence). V was clipped by 0 bases and J by 7 bases; unmatched bases: 3. CDR3 protein: CASSQEGGTQPQHF. The CDR3 bases are TGTGCCAGCAGCCAAGAAGGGGGCACGCAGCCCCAGCATTTT.

The gene calls are TRBV27 and TRBJ1-5; 7 bases align to TRBD1. The CDR3 sequence is 13 residues long. J gave up 4 bases and V 8 bases, and 5 bases lay outside the gene matches. Germline V gives CDR1 MNHEY, CDR2 SMNVEV (reference sequence). CDR3 protein: CASRQGGNQPQHF. The CDR3 DNA follows: TGTGCCAGCCGACAGGGAGGGAATCAGCCCCAGCATTTT.

The V gene is TRBV19, the J gene TRBJ1-2, with D unclear. CDR3 length equals 13 residues. CDR1 is LNHDA, CDR2 SQIVND, per germline (reference sequence). Between the trimmed V and J ends, which lost 3 bases and 5 bases, there was a span of 10 bases. The CDR3 here is CASSIRTAYGYTF. The CDR3 region has the DNA TGTGCCAGTAGTATCAGGACCGCGTATGGCTACACCTTC.

For the CDR3, the DNA is TGTGCCAGCAGTCCCGGGACAGGGCCGGGGAACACTGAAGCTTTCTTT. Its translation is CASSPGTGPGNTEAFF. The chain couples TRBV6-4 to TRBJ1-1; 9 bases match TRBD1. After removal of 5 bases from V and 1 base from J, the junction contained 8 bases not matched to a gene. Per the germline V gene, CDR1 is MRHNA and CDR2 is SNTAGT. The length of the CDR3 is 16 residues.

V gene TRBV19 combines with J gene TRBJ1-1; 9 bases are shared with TRBD1. V trimming: 5 bases; J trimming: 6 bases; junction bases outside the gene matches: 4. The CDR3 runs to 13 residues. CDR1 and CDR2 from the germline V gene are LNHDA and SQIVND (reference sequence). For the CDR3, the DNA is TGTGCCAGTAGTCTTACAGGGGGCCCTGAAGCTTTCTTT. It translates to CASSLTGGPEAFF.

V is TRBV11-2 and J is TRBJ1-6; no clear D gene. Between the trimmed V and J ends, which lost 4 bases and 0 bases, there was a span of 10 bases. The CDR3 is 16 residues long. Germline V gene data show CDR1 as SGHAT and CDR2 as FQNNGV. The CDR3 protein is CASSSQISSYNSPLHF. The CDR3 coding sequence is TGTGCCAGCAGCTCCCAGATTAGCTCCTATAATTCACCCCTCCACTTT.

As DNA, the CDR3 is TGTGCCAGCAGTTACCCCACGGGGGGGGGCTATGGCTACACCTTC. Translation: CASSYPTGGGYGYTF. The chain links TRBV6-6 to TRBJ1-2; D may be TRBD1 (5 bases). The V gene's germline CDR1 is MNHNY and CDR2 SVGAGI (reference sequence). CDR3 length: 15 amino acids. The V gene lost 2 bases and the J gene lost 4 bases, with 14 bases spanning the gap.

The chain employs TRBV19 and TRBJ2-5; unclear D gene. The CDR3 consists of 13 residues. From germline, CDR1 is LNHDA and CDR2 SQIVND (reference sequence). V lost 4 bases, J lost 2 bases, and 8 bases lay in between. DNA of the CDR3: TGTGCCAGTAGTACGGTCCGTCAAGAGACCCAGTACTTC. Its translation is CASSTVRQETQYF.

The rearrangement uses TRBV2 and TRBJ1-1, with D possibly being TRBD1 (5 bases). Germline V CDR1 and CDR2: SNHLY, FYNNEI. The CDR3 has 12 residues. V shed 4 bases and J shed 4 bases, with 7 bases lying between them. The CDR3 reads CASSVGGTEAFF. CDR3 bases: TGTGCCAGCAGTGTCGGGGGCACTGAAGCTTTCTTT.